The 27 T cell receptor beta chains reported below all come from one sample, sequenced in a study of T cell responses to AZD1222 COVID-19 vaccine (TCRdb year 2021). The time point label on this specimen signifies: baseline before first vaccination. Explained via the paper, the treatment or condition label denotes: meningococcal conjugate vaccine given as trial control. The method was the immunoSEQ multiplex PCR assay. In its TCRdb copy, this immuneACCESS table keeps in-frame sequences only and misses some clones. Where compared with another copy, unresolved V genes explain less than half of these, and the others have no known cause. Within this sample are 95,000 to 150,000 clones, with around 89% of them counted one time only. The ten biggest clones cover around 10% of the sample. The specimen comprised peripheral blood, sampled on day 0 of MenACWY control vaccination. Receptors originate from an adult in good health.

This chain uses TRBV7-3 with TRBJ2-1, with 7 bases lining up with TRBD2. Germline V gene lookup returns CDR1 SGHTA and CDR2 FQGTGA. This CDR3 has 18 residues. Germline trimming cut 4 bases from V and 0 bases from J; bases unmatched to any gene: 12. CDR3 nucleotide sequence: TGTGCCAGCAGCTCACCCGGACTAGTGGGTGGCTCCTACAATGAGCAGTTCTTC. This codes for CASSSPGLVGGSYNEQFF.

This chain connects TRBV3-1 (or the pseudogene TRBV3-2) to TRBJ1-6; unclear D gene. Germline CDR1 and CDR2: LGHDT and YNNKEL (reference sequence). The CDR3 extends over 15 amino acids. V was trimmed by 1 base and J by 6 bases, leaving 10 bases between them. CDR3 amino acids: CASSQGSGRNSPLHF. In DNA, the CDR3 is TGTGCCAGCAGCCAAGGTTCTGGGCGTAATTCACCCCTCCACTTT.

This clone was recorded only once. This rearrangement joins TRBV29-1 to TRBJ2-7; possibly TRBD1 for D (6 bases). V lost 6 bases and J 8 bases, leaving 14 bases between the germline ends. Germline CDR1 is SQVTM and CDR2 is ANQGSEA. This CDR3 is 11 amino acids long. CDR3 protein: CSVGAETKQYF. Written as DNA, the CDR3 is TGCAGCGTGGGGGCTGAGACGAAGCAGTACTTC.

The V and J genes are TRBV27 and TRBJ2-1; 7 bases map to TRBD1. J gave up 7 bases and V 7 bases, and 7 bases lay outside the gene matches. Germline V gene lookup returns CDR1 MNHEY and CDR2 SMNVEV (reference sequence). The CDR3 length is 13 residues. CDR3 bases: TGTGCCAGCAAAACAGGGGAAGTGAATGAGCAGTTCTTC. As protein: CASKTGEVNEQFF.

In this sample, this clone turned up a few times. The chain links TRBV4-3 to TRBJ2-6; tentatively, D is TRBD1 (6 bases). CDR1 and CDR2 (germline): LGHNA, YSLEER. Trimming took off 0 bases at V and 0 bases at J, with 9 bases between the two ends. The CDR3 consists of 17 residues. The CDR3 here is CASSQDGDNSGANVLTF. CDR3 sequence (DNA): TGCGCCAGCAGCCAAGATGGGGACAACTCTGGGGCCAACGTCCTGACTTTC.

This chain links TRBV5-1 with TRBJ2-2; 8 bases align to TRBD2. V was pared by 3 bases and J by 3 bases, with 1 base of the junction left unmatched. This CDR3 is 14 amino acids long. Per the germline V gene, CDR1 is SGHRS and CDR2 is YFSETQ. The CDR3 nucleotides are TGCGCCAGCAGCTCTAGCGGGCACACCGGGGAGCTGTTTTTT. Encoded protein: CASSSSGHTGELFF.

The chain couples TRBV13 to TRBJ1-1, with D hard to call. V shed 3 bases and J shed 0 bases, with 11 bases lying between them. The CDR3 extends over 15 amino acids. The germline V gene encodes CDR1 PRHDT and CDR2 FYEKMQ (reference sequence). The DNA for the CDR3 is TGTGCCAGCAGCTTTTCATCGGACCTGAACACTGAAGCTTTCTTT. It translates to CASSFSSDLNTEAFF. Full variable domain (remainder filled in from reference TRBV13 and TRBJ1-1): AAGVIQSPRHLIKEKRETATLKCYPIPRHDTVYWYQQGPGQDPQFLISFYEKMQSDKGSIPDRFSAQQFSDYHSELNMSSLELGDSALYFCASSFSSDLNTEAFFGQGTRLTVV.

This clone was observed a single time. The chain recombines TRBV7-3 with TRBJ2-7; 13 bases are shared with TRBD2. Losses at the gene ends were 5 bases for V and 6 bases for J; bases not matched to a gene: 10. This CDR3 region has 16 residues. CDR1 SGHTA and CDR2 FQGTGA come from the germline V gene. CDR3 amino acids: CASSRTGTSGTAEQYF. CDR3 DNA sequence: TGTGCCAGCAGCCGGACCGGGACTAGCGGGACTGCCGAGCAGTACTTC.

This chain connects TRBV11-3 to TRBJ2-7, with TRBD2 as a possible D gene (6 bases). Germline CDR1 SGHNT, CDR2 YENEEA. The V gene lost 2 bases and the J gene lost 2 bases, with 16 bases spanning the gap. This CDR3 is built from 16 residues. The CDR3 coding sequence is TGTGCCAGCAGCTTATACGGTGGGCGGGAAACCTACGAGCAGTACTTC. Its protein product is CASSLYGGRETYEQYF.

This chain joins TRBV27 and TRBJ1-1; possibly TRBD1 for D (5 bases). CDR1 is MNHEY and CDR2 is SMNVEV in the germline V gene (reference sequence). This CDR3 has 18 amino acids. V was cut by 6 bases and J by 1 base, with 24 bases left in between. This CDR3 reads CASSPGAGLEFPNTEAFF. In DNA form, the CDR3 reads TGTGCCAGCAGCCCTGGGGCCGGACTGGAGTTCCCGAACACTGAAGCTTTCTTT.

This clone was counted between two and nine times. The chain carries TRBV11-2 and TRBJ2-7; tentatively, D is TRBD1 (5 bases). CDR1 and CDR2 from the germline V gene are SGHAT and FQNNGV. Trimming cost V 3 bases and J 2 bases, with 8 bases left between them. This CDR3 has 13 residues. CDR3 in amino acids: CASSFRQTYEQYF. The CDR3 DNA reads TGTGCCAGCAGCTTCAGACAGACCTACGAGCAGTACTTC.

The chain couples TRBV7-9 to TRBJ1-1, with 9 bases aligning to TRBD1. Germline V gives CDR1 SEHNR, CDR2 FQNEAQ (reference sequence). The J segment lost 6 bases and the V segment lost 5 bases, leaving 16 bases of the junction unmatched. The CDR3 has 17 amino acids. The CDR3 reads CASSPRGQGGGRSEAFF. DNA for the CDR3: TGTGCCAGCAGCCCAAGGGGACAGGGAGGGGGTCGGTCTGAAGCTTTCTTT.

The V gene is TRBV2, the J gene TRBJ2-7, with a tentative D call TRBD2 (6 bases). This CDR3 spans 14 amino acids. Germline CDR1 and CDR2: SNHLY and FYNNEI. Trimming took off 10 bases at V and 1 base at J, with 17 bases between the two ends. The CDR3 region is CAMKPRDRSYEQYF. The CDR3, as DNA: TGTGCCATGAAACCGCGGGACCGATCCTACGAGCAGTACTTC.

This clone was observed many times. The V call is TRBV19, the J call TRBJ2-7, with D possibly being TRBD2 (6 bases). CDR3 length equals 14 residues. CDR1 and CDR2 (germline): LNHDA, SQIVND (reference sequence). Trimming cost V 6 bases and J 3 bases, with 15 bases left between them. CDR3: CASSLVGGGYEQYF. The CDR3 bases are TGTGCCAGTAGCCTCGTGGGAGGAGGCTACGAGCAGTACTTC.

The rearrangement links TRBV3-1 (or the pseudogene TRBV3-2) to TRBJ1-6, with D unresolved. The V gene's germline CDR1 is LGHDT and CDR2 YNNKEL (reference sequence). Trimming stripped 3 bases from V and 2 bases from J, with 11 bases between. The CDR3 is 16 residues long. The CDR3 coding sequence is TGTGCCAGCAGCCAGCTAGATCTCACCTATAATTCACCCCTCCACTTT. This codes for CASSQLDLTYNSPLHF.

The V call is TRBV2, the J call TRBJ1-3; 7 bases agree with TRBD1. The CDR3 is 14 residues long. After removal of 6 bases from V and 2 bases from J, the junction contained 4 bases not matched to a gene. CDR1 SNHLY and CDR2 FYNNEI come from the germline V gene. The DNA of the CDR3 is TGTGCCAGCAGCGCACAGGGGACTGGAAACACCATATATTTT. Translated: CASSAQGTGNTIYF.

This rearrangement joins TRBV21-1 to TRBJ1-5. TRBV21-1 is a listed pseudogene. This CDR3 is 13 amino acids long. CDR3 protein: CASSKLRNQPQHF. The CDR3, as DNA: TGTGCCAGCAGCAAACTCCGGAATCAGCCCCAGCATTTT.

This chain uses TRBV7-9 with TRBJ1-2, with D unclear. The V end lost 6 bases, the J end lost 1 base, and 9 bases lay between the germline ends. The CDR3 has 13 residues. The germline gives CDR1 SEHNR, CDR2 FQNEAQ (reference sequence). In DNA, the CDR3 is TGTGCCAGCAGACTGGACCTTAACTATGGCTACACCTTC. Its protein product is CASRLDLNYGYTF.

The chain employs TRBV7-2 and TRBJ2-1; perhaps TRBD1 as D (6 bases). The ends were cut back, 2 bases at V and 8 bases at J, with 10 bases in the middle. The CDR3 has 13 residues. Germline V lookup: CDR1 SGHTA, CDR2 FQGNSA. Here the CDR3 reads CASSLLTGHEQFF. CDR3 in DNA: TGTGCCAGCAGCTTATTAACAGGGCATGAGCAGTTCTTC.

V is TRBV7-9 and J is TRBJ2-1; 9 positions agree with TRBD1. V shed 5 bases, J shed 9 bases, and the junction held 17 bases outside the gene matches. Germline lookup yields CDR1 SEHNR and CDR2 FQNEAQ (reference sequence). The CDR3 extends over 17 amino acids. The CDR3 DNA is TGTGCCAGCAGCGCAAAAGGTCCGGGACAGGGAGGGAGTGAGCAGTTCTTC. Translating gives CASSAKGPGQGGSEQFF.

The rearrangement uses TRBV7-8 and TRBJ1-1; no clear D gene. V dropped 1 base and J dropped 0 bases, with 3 bases sitting between them. Germline V gene lookup returns CDR1 SGHVS and CDR2 FQNEAQ. The length of the CDR3 is 13 residues. The CDR3: CASSLEVNTEAFF. CDR3 DNA sequence: TGTGCCAGCAGCTTAGAGGTGAACACTGAAGCTTTCTTT.

This clone was observed a few times. The V call is TRBV7-9, the J call TRBJ1-1; a possible D gene is TRBD1 (5 bases). V gave up 5 bases and J gave up 4 bases, with 11 bases separating them. This CDR3 spans 13 amino acids. Germline CDR1 reads SEHNR; CDR2 reads FQNEAQ (reference sequence). CDR3 bases: TGTGCCAGCAGCACGGGGGGAATCACTGAAGCTTTCTTT. Protein sequence: CASSTGGITEAFF.

This chain joins TRBV7-2 and TRBJ1-5; D is possibly TRBD1 (5 bases). V was shortened by 1 base and J by 0 bases, with 7 bases between the two germline ends. The CDR3 totals 15 residues. Germline-derived CDR1 and CDR2 are SGHTA and FQGNSA. The CDR3: CASSLVTVSNQPQHF. The CDR3 DNA reads as TGTGCCAGCAGCTTAGTGACAGTTAGCAATCAGCCCCAGCATTTT.

CDR3 region: CASSLYQGRTDTQYF. CDR3 DNA sequence: TGTGCCAGCAGTTTATATCAGGGTAGGACAGATACGCAGTATTTT. The chain employs TRBV27 and TRBJ2-3; tentative D call: TRBD1 (5 bases). The CDR3 consists of 15 residues. Germline V gene lookup returns CDR1 MNHEY and CDR2 SMNVEV (reference sequence). Trimming pared 1 base from V and 3 bases from J, leaving 11 bases between.

V is TRBV7-9 and J is TRBJ1-1; 8 bases are a match to TRBD1. J was trimmed by 2 bases and V by 5 bases; bases with no gene match: 16. Germline values: CDR1 SEHNR, CDR2 FQNEAQ (reference sequence). There are 18 residues in the CDR3. CDR3 in amino acids: CASSQSRQGSGVNTEAFF. Written as DNA, the CDR3 is TGTGCCAGCAGCCAATCGAGACAGGGGAGTGGAGTAAACACTGAAGCTTTCTTT.

This chain links TRBV3-1 (or the pseudogene TRBV3-2) with TRBJ1-6; D may be TRBD1 (6 bases). Trimming shortened V by 3 bases and J by 10 bases, and 10 bases separated the two germline ends. The CDR3 runs to 13 residues. Germline values: CDR1 LGHDT, CDR2 YNNKEL (reference sequence). CDR3 region: CASSQRGDSPLHF. The CDR3 bases are TGTGCCAGCAGCCAGAGGGGGGACTCACCCCTCCACTTT.

V usage is TRBV6-5 and J usage is TRBJ1-2; 8 bases map to TRBD1. Germline lookup yields CDR1 MNHEY and CDR2 SVGAGI. This CDR3 spans 14 amino acids. J was trimmed by 2 bases and V by 6 bases; bases with no gene match: 5. The CDR3, as DNA: TGTGCCAGCAGAAAAGGGACAGGAAACTATGGCTACACCTTC. This translates into CASRKGTGNYGYTF.